This TCR beta chain is drawn from a study of blood T cell repertoires in COVID-19. Study-level information: Sources were T cells, B-cell-depleted T cells, or PBMCs; the material itself was cDNA or gDNA.

This clone was detected a few times. Authors' processing steps: Reference gene primer amplification gave estimated nucleated cell counts. Profiling relied on immunoSEQ multiplex PCR, and the TCRdb table lists in-frame clones only, not all of them. The V and J calls and clone size come from that table; D and trimming were worked out from the DNA. The sample holds approximately 25,000 clones, 86% seen once. The CDR3 contains 15 residues. Trimming removed 7 bases from V and 4 bases from J; junction bases left unmatched: 13. The germline V gene has CDR1 LNHDA and CDR2 SQIVND (reference sequence). The J gene is TRBJ2-7, the V gene TRBV19; TRBD1 aligns across 7 bases. Sequencing was done on a sample of peripheral blood. The TCR was taken from a woman of 80 years or more with active or convalescent COVID-19. In DNA form, the CDR3 reads TGTGCCAGTACCCCCGACCGGGACAGACCGTACGAGCAGTACTTC. Translating it yields CASTPDRDRPYEQYF.